This note documents a single T cell receptor (beta chain) sequence. Its antigen is unknown. Trimming cost V 6 bases and J 4 bases; bases outside gene matches: 6. Germline-derived CDR1 and CDR2 are MNHEY and SVGAGI. The CDR3 covers 14 residues. This specimen comes from a study of cytomegalovirus exposure and HLA in healthy donors. At the level of the study: Researchers previously reported finding about 110 million unique TCR beta sequences from 150 million to 200 million T cells. Study results and caveats: An observed cluster of highly shared sequence variants was recorded as a likely sequencing artifact. The authors excluded some V segments, including TRBV6-2 and TRBV6-3, as indistinguishable.

Both 60 Vbeta primers and 13 Jbeta primers went into the PCR. Some clones are missing from TCRdb's copy, which holds only in-frame ones; the method was immunoSEQ multiplex PCR. The sample contains more than 200,000 clones, roughly four fifths of which appear only once. The clonotype comes from a girl aged 2 to 10 in good health and CMV-seronegative. Sequenced input: PBMCs. The V and J genes are TRBV6-5 and TRBJ1-1; 9 bases match TRBD1. The CDR3 protein is CASSPTGGITEAFF. The CDR3 bases are TGTGCCAGCAGCCCTACAGGGGGCATCACTGAAGCTTTCTTT.